The clone carrying this T cell receptor (beta chain) was seen ten or more times. Its antigen is undetermined. V was trimmed by 0 bases and J by 7 bases, leaving 10 bases between them. Germline CDR1 MNHNS, CDR2 SASEGT. This CDR3 has 13 amino acids. These data originate in a study of T cells in Graves' hyperthyroidism and ophthalmopathy. Fresh peripheral blood, about 9.6 ml, yielded the PBMCs. The study's findings and limits: Peripheral blood also featured most of the thyroid clonotypes expanded above 0.001.

TCR beta CDR3 region amplification was performed from RNA transcripts. A set of HTBI primers served as the primers for a first-round RT-PCR of the TCR CDR3. TCRdb itself ran the multiplex PCR reads through MiXCR, one entry per CDR3 protein. The table shows 350,000 to 450,000 distinct CDR3 sequences, with about 14% occurring only once. This chain uses TRBV6-1 with TRBJ2-7, with TRBD2 as a possible D gene (6 bases). The sequence was obtained from a man in his fifties or sixties with Graves' ophthalmopathy. The sample comprised blood. The CDR3 DNA reads as TGTGCCAGCAGTGAAGCGCGAGGAGGGGAGCAGTACTTC. This encodes CASSEARGGEQYF.